These 9 T cell receptor beta chains came from one sample sequenced in a study of T-cell reconstitution after alpha-beta-depleted transplantation in children. The library targeted TCRbeta and was prepared with unique molecular identifiers. MiXCR, applied by TCRdb to the PCR reads, yields one record per CDR3 protein. The sample gives a few hundred thousand distinct CDR3 sequences, about 17% of which show up once; 2.5% to 4% is in the top ten. The sequences come from PBMCs from the stem cell graft donor, collected from the stem cell graft. The receptors shown here come from a human donor who donated a stem cell graft to a child with acute lymphoblastic leukemia.

This clonotype was seen repeatedly, ten times or more. The rearrangement joins TRBV7-9 to TRBJ2-1, with TRBD1 matching over 9 bases. The J segment lost 7 bases and the V segment lost 5 bases, leaving 12 bases of the junction unmatched. The germline V gene has CDR1 SEHNR and CDR2 FQNEAQ (reference sequence). The CDR3 has 16 residues. The CDR3 reads CASSQSLDRGWNEQFF. The CDR3 DNA reads TGTGCCAGCAGCCAATCCTTGGACAGGGGCTGGAATGAGCAGTTCTTC.

This clonotype turned up a few times. The chain joins TRBV24-1 to TRBJ2-3; no definite D call. Between the trimmed V and J ends, which lost 3 bases and 2 bases, there was a span of 5 bases. Germline CDR1 and CDR2: KGHDR and SFDVKD. CDR3 size: 13 residues. CDR3: CATSDPNTDTQYF. The CDR3 DNA sequence: TGTGCCACCAGTGATCCCAACACAGATACGCAGTATTTT.

The rearrangement links TRBV11-2 to TRBJ2-1; weak D call: TRBD1 (7 bases). V was shortened by 7 bases and J by 5 bases, with 18 bases between the two germline ends. Germline CDR1 SGHAT, CDR2 FQNNGV. The CDR3 covers 15 residues. CDR3 loop: CASTESGGLNNEQFF. The CDR3 DNA is TGTGCCAGCACCGAGTCAGGGGGACTGAACAATGAGCAGTTCTTC.

The rearrangement links TRBV4-1 to TRBJ2-3, with 8 nucleotides matching TRBD1. With V trimmed by 0 bases and J by 2 bases, 4 bases remained unmatched. The CDR3 is 16 residues long. Per the germline V gene, CDR1 is MGHRA and CDR2 is YSYEKL. In DNA form, the CDR3 reads TGCGCCAGCAGCCAAGACCCGGACAGGGACACAGATACGCAGTATTTT. It encodes CASSQDPDRDTDTQYF.

The chain links TRBV18 to TRBJ1-6; D is perhaps TRBD1 (6 bases). The V gene's germline CDR1 is KGHSH and CDR2 LQKENI. V lost 3 bases and J 7 bases, leaving 13 bases between the germline ends. The CDR3 runs to 15 residues. The CDR3 bases are TGTGCCAGCTCACCGATCGGGGGGCGAAATTCACCCCTCCACTTT. Translating gives CASSPIGGRNSPLHF.

This clonotype was seen only a few times. The chain is built from TRBV7-6 and TRBJ2-5; perhaps TRBD2 as D (5 bases). The CDR3 runs to 14 residues. Germline V gene lookup returns CDR1 SGHVS and CDR2 FNYEAQ. V lost 5 bases, J lost 5 bases, and 15 bases lay in between. The DNA of the CDR3 is TGTGCCAGCAGCCATTCTCGGGGTCAGGAGACCCAGTACTTC. Its translation is CASSHSRGQETQYF.

The sample holds a few counts of this clonotype. The CDR3 reads CASSSREELYEQYF. The CDR3 region has the DNA TGTGCCAGCAGTTCCCGGGAGGAGCTCTACGAGCAGTACTTC. The rearrangement links TRBV12-3 or TRBV12-4 to TRBJ2-7; TRBD2 agrees at 7 bases. The CDR3 length is 14 residues. V was clipped by 4 bases and J by 3 bases; unmatched bases: 6.

The genes are TRBV7-2 and TRBJ2-5, with 10 nucleotides matching TRBD2. Germline assignment: CDR1 SGHTA and CDR2 FQGNSA. Trimming removed 5 bases from V and 8 bases from J; junction bases left unmatched: 14. The CDR3 consists of 16 residues. CDR3 in amino acids: CASSPGTSAIQGTQYF. CDR3 sequence (DNA): TGTGCCAGCAGCCCGGGGACTAGCGCCATCCAGGGAACCCAGTACTTC.

The chain links TRBV27 to TRBJ2-1; 8 bases agree with TRBD2. The germline V gene encodes CDR1 MNHEY and CDR2 SMNVEV (reference sequence). The CDR3 is 15 residues long. Losses at the gene ends were 3 bases for V and 8 bases for J; bases not matched to a gene: 9. The CDR3 DNA reads as TGTGCCAGCAGTTTGGAAAGCGGGAGTCACCATGAGCAGTTCTTC. Translating it yields CASSLESGSHHEQFF.